This TCR beta chain was sequenced for a study of OX40 agonist ivuxolimab in advanced cancers. The wider study: Participants, 65% to 85% male, averaged around 64 years of age, ranging from about 23 to 85.

This table comes from immunoSEQ multiplex PCR, and its TCRdb copy is limited to in-frame clones, with some not included. The table lists tens of thousands of clones, 87% of them singletons, with 15% to 20% in the top ten. There are 13 residues in the CDR3. V was shortened by 4 bases and J by 6 bases, with 10 bases between the two germline ends. Germline V gene lookup returns CDR1 SGHRS and CDR2 YFSETQ. Source: CD4+ or CD8+ T cells sorted from blood, taken in a trial of the OX40 agonist ivuxolimab. This chain connects TRBV5-1 to TRBJ2-2; unclear D gene. This receptor was obtained from an adult with an advanced solid tumor such as melanoma, head and neck, liver or kidney cancer. CDR3 region: CASSAAQAGELFF. Here the CDR3 DNA reads TGCGCCAGCAGCGCCGCCCAAGCCGGGGAGCTGTTTTTT.